These T cell receptor beta chains were read from a single sample in a study of cytomegalovirus exposure and HLA in healthy donors. The data were produced by immunoSEQ multiplex PCR, yet TCRdb's version contains in-frame clones alone and is incomplete. This table holds 150,000 to 190,000 clones, around 75% found once. The sequencing input was PBMCs. These receptors were obtained from a man aged 18 to 29 in good health and CMV-seronegative. The CDR3 runs from the conserved cysteine through the conserved F or W. D genes are given only for firm matches. Expanded clones get a size class; other rows say once, few or many, or leave the size out.

CDR3 | DNA | J | V | size | D
CASSSGTFGDTIYF | TGTGCCAGCAGCTCCGGGACATTCGGGGACACCATATATTTT | TRBJ1-3 | TRBV7-2 | . | .
CSVEGTSGSTGEQYF | TGCAGCGTTGAAGGGACTAGCGGGAGCACCGGCGAGCAGTACTTC | TRBJ2-7 | TRBV29-1 | few | TRBD2
CASRPGGATDTQYF | TGTGCCAGCCGACCGGGAGGGGCCACAGATACGCAGTATTTT | TRBJ2-3 | TRBV2 | . | TRBD2
CASSRAARGWEAGELFF | TGTGCCAGCAGCCGGGCAGCTAGGGGATGGGAGGCCGGGGAGCTGTTTTTT | TRBJ2-2 | TRBV7-2 | . | .
CASRLREHSLNEQFF | TGTGCCAGCAGACTTAGAGAGCACAGTCTGAATGAGCAGTTCTTC | TRBJ2-1 | TRBV27 | . | .
CASSQEGGRGGELFF | TGCGCCAGCAGCCAAGAGGGTGGGAGGGGCGGGGAGCTGTTTTTT | TRBJ2-2 | TRBV4-1 | once | TRBD2
CASSFETGEQPQHF | TGTGCCAGCAGTTTTGAGACAGGGGAACAGCCCCAGCATTTT | TRBJ1-5 | TRBV28 | . | TRBD1
CASSQPRTSGNEQFF | TGCGCCAGCAGCCAACCCCGGACTAGCGGCAATGAGCAGTTCTTC | TRBJ2-1 | TRBV4-1 | . | TRBD2
CASSLSHEQGRYTF | TGTGCCAGCAGTTTATCCCATGAACAGGGACGGTACACCTTC | TRBJ1-2 | TRBV27 | . | .
CASSPPLGLAANEQFF | TGTGCCAGCAGTCCACCACTGGGACTAGCGGCCAATGAGCAGTTCTTC | TRBJ2-1 | TRBV28 | . | TRBD2
CASSVDLAGGPLVYEQYF | TGTGCCAGCAGCGTAGACCTAGCGGGAGGCCCATTAGTTTACGAGCAGTACTTC | TRBJ2-7 | TRBV9 | . | TRBD2
CASRGVATDTQYF | TGTGCCAGCAGGGGAGTGGCGACAGATACGCAGTATTTT | TRBJ2-3 | TRBV6-5 | few | .
CASSPSGRFPYNEQFF | TGCGCCAGCAGCCCTAGCGGGAGGTTCCCCTACAATGAGCAGTTCTTC | TRBJ2-1 | TRBV4-3 | . | TRBD2
CASSVSEAGNTGELFF | TGTGCCAGCAGCGTAAGTGAAGCGGGTAACACCGGGGAGCTGTTTTTT | TRBJ2-2 | TRBV9 | . | .
CASSAGGRLYGYTF | TGTGCCAGCAGCGCGGGGGGGCGCCTGTATGGCTACACCTTC | TRBJ1-2 | TRBV9 | . | .
CASSLNGDTQYF | TGTGCCAGCAGTTTGAACGGAGATACGCAGTATTTT | TRBJ2-3 | TRBV6-6 | . | .
CASSAGDRGEYGYTF | TGTGCCAGCAGTGCAGGGGACAGAGGGGAGTATGGCTACACCTTC | TRBJ1-2 | TRBV6-6 | . | TRBD1
CATTSQGIGNTIYF | TGTGCCACCACCTCGCAGGGGATTGGAAACACCATATATTTT | TRBJ1-3 | TRBV10-3 | once | .
CASSVGGLSNQPQHF | TGTGCCAGCAGTGTCGGGGGGCTGAGCAATCAGCCCCAGCATTTT | TRBJ1-5 | TRBV2 | . | .
CASRDGLAGVEQYF | TGTGCCAGCAGAGACGGACTAGCGGGAGTCGAGCAGTACTTC | TRBJ2-7 | TRBV12-1 | once | .
CASSLPTGGSYEQYF | TGCGCCAGCAGCTTGCCCACAGGGGGCTCCTACGAGCAGTACTTC | TRBJ2-7 | TRBV5-1 | . | TRBD1
CASGLDQSQYF | TGTGCCAGTGGGCTCGACCAGTCCCAGTACTTC | TRBJ2-5 | TRBV19 | . | .
CASSDEGRGGEQYF | TGTGCCAGCAGTGATGAAGGGAGGGGGGGCGAGCAGTACTTC | TRBJ2-7 | TRBV25-1 | . | .
CASRELGGVGNEQYF | TGTGCCAGCAGAGAACTAGGGGGAGTAGGAAACGAGCAGTACTTC | TRBJ2-7 | TRBV7-6 | . | .
CASSSAAGGTDTQYF | TGTGCCAGTAGTAGTGCGGCAGGGGGCACAGATACGCAGTATTTT | TRBJ2-3 | TRBV19 | few | .
CASTGRDSMNEKLFF | TGTGCCAGCACTGGGCGGGACAGCATGAATGAAAAACTGTTTTTT | TRBJ1-4 | TRBV2 | . | TRBD1
CASSPTSGELTQYF | TGTGCCAGCAGCCCAACTAGCGGGGAGCTTACCCAGTACTTC | TRBJ2-5 | TRBV7-2 | . | TRBD2
CASSQRTSGMDEQFF | TGTGCCAGCAGTCAAAGGACTAGCGGGATGGATGAGCAGTTCTTC | TRBJ2-1 | TRBV6-6 | few | TRBD2
CASSSGGEELFF | TGTGCCAGCAGCTCCGGGGGGGAGGAACTGTTTTTT | TRBJ1-4 | TRBV9 | . | .
CASSPPGAGSYNEQFF | TGTGCCAGCAGCCCCCCAGGGGCGGGTTCCTACAATGAGCAGTTCTTC | TRBJ2-1 | TRBV13 | . | .
CASSPGDTEGFF | TGTGCCAGCAGTCCAGGGGATACCGAAGGTTTTTTT | TRBJ1-4 | TRBV6-6 | . | .
CASTLGEGFYEQYF | TGTGCCAGCACCCTGGGGGAGGGGTTCTACGAGCAGTACTTC | TRBJ2-7 | TRBV9 | few | TRBD2